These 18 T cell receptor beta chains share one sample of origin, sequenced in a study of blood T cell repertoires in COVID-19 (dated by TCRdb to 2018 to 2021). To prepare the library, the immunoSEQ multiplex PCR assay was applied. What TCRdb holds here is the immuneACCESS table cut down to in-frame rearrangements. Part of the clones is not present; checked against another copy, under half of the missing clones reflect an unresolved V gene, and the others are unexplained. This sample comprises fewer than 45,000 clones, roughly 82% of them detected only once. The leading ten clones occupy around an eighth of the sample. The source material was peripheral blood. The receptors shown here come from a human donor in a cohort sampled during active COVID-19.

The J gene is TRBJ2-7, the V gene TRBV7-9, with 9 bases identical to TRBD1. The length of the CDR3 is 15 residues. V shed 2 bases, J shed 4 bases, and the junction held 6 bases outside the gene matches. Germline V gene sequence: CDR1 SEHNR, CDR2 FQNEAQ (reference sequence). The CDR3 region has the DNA TGTGCCAGCAGCTTACCGACAGGGGGTAGGTACGAGCAGTACTTC. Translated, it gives CASSLPTGGRYEQYF.

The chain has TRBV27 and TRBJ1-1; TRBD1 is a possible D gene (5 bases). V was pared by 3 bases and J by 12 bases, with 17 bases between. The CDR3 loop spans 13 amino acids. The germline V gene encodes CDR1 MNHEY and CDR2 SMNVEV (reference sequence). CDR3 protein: CASSLYGSGRPFF. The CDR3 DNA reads TGTGCCAGCAGTTTGTATGGGTCAGGGAGGCCTTTCTTT.

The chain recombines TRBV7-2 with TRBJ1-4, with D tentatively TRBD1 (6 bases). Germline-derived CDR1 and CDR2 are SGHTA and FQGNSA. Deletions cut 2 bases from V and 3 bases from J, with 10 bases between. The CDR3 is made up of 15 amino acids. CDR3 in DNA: TGTGCCAGCAGCTTAACGGGACACTCTAATGAAAAACTGTTTTTT. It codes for CASSLTGHSNEKLFF.

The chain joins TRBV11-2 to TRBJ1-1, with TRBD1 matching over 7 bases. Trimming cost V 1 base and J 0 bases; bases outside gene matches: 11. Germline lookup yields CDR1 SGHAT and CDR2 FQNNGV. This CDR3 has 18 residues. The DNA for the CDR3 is TGTGCCAGCAGCTTAGCCTCGTTCGGACAGGCCCTGAACACTGAAGCTTTCTTT. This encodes CASSLASFGQALNTEAFF.

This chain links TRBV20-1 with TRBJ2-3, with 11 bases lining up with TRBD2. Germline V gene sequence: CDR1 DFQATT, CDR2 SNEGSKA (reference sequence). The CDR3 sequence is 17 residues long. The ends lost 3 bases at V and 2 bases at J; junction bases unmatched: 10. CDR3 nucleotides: TGCAGTGCTAGTATAGCGGGAGGGCCTATAGACACAGATACGCAGTATTTT. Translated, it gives CSASIAGGPIDTDTQYF.

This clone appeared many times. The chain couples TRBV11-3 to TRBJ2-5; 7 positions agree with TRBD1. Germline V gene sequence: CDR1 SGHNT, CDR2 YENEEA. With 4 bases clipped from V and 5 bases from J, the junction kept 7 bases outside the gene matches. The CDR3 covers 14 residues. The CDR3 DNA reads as TGTGCCAGCAGCTCAAGAGACAGGGTTGAGACCCAGTACTTC. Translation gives CASSSRDRVETQYF.

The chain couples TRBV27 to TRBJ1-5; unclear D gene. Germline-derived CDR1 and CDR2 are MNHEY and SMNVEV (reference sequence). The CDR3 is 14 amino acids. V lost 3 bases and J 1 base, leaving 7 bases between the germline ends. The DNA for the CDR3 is TGTGCCAGCAGTTTGGCGGGGAGCAATCAGCCCCAGCATTTT. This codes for CASSLAGSNQPQHF.

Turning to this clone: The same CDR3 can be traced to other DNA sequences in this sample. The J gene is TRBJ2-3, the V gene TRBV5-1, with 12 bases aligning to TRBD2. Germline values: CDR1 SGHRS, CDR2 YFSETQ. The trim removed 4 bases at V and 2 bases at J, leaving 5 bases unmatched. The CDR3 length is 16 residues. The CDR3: CASSLGLAGPTDTQYF. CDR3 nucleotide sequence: TGCGCCAGCAGCCTTGGACTAGCGGGGCCCACAGATACGCAGTATTTT.

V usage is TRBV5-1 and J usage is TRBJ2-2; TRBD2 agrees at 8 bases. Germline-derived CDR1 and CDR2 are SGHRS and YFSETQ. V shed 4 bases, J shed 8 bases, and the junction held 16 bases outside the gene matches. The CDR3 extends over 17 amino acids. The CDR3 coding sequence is TGCGCCAGCAGCCCAAGCGGACTAGACTCGGGAGGGGGGGAGCTGTTTTTT. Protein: CASSPSGLDSGGGELFF.

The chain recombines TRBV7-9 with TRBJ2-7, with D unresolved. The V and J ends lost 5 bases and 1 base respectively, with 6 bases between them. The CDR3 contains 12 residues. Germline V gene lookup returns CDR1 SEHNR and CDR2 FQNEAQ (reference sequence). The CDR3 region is CASSGRSYEQYF. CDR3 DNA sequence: TGTGCCAGCAGCGGCAGGTCCTACGAGCAGTACTTC.

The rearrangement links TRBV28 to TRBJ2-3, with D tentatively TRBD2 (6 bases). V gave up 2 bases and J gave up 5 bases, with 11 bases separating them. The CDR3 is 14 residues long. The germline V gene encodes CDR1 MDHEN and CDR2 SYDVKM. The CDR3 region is CASSLGTLQDTQYF. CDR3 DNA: TGTGCCAGCAGTTTAGGGACTCTCCAAGATACGCAGTATTTT. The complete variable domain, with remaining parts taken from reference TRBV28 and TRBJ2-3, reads DVKVTQSSRYLVKRTGEKVFLECVQDMDHENMFWYRQDPGLGLRLIYFSYDVKMKEKGDIPEGYSVSREKKERFSLILESASTNQTSMYLCASSLGTLQDTQYFGPGTRLTVL.

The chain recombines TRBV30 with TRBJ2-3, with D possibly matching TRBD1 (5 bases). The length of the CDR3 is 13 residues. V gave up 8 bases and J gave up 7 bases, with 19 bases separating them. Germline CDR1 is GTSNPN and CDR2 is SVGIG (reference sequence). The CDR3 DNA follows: TGTGCCGGAACGCAGGGATTTGGAAATACGCAGTATTTT. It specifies CAGTQGFGNTQYF.

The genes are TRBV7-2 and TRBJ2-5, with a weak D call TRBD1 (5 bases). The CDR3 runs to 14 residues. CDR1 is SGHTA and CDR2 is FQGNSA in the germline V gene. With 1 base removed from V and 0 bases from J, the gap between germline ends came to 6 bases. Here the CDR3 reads CASSLVGDQETQYF. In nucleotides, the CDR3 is TGTGCCAGCAGCTTAGTAGGGGACCAAGAGACCCAGTACTTC.

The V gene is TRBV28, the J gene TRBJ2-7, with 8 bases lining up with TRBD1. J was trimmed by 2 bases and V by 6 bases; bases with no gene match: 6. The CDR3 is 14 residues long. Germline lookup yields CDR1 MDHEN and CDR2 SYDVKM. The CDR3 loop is CASSIPTGAYEQYF. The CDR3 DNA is TGTGCCAGCAGCATTCCGACAGGGGCCTACGAGCAGTACTTC. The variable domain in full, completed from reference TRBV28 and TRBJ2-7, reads DVKVTQSSRYLVKRTGEKVFLECVQDMDHENMFWYRQDPGLGLRLIYFSYDVKMKEKGDIPEGYSVSREKKERFSLILESASTNQTSMYLCASSIPTGAYEQYFGPGTRLTVT.

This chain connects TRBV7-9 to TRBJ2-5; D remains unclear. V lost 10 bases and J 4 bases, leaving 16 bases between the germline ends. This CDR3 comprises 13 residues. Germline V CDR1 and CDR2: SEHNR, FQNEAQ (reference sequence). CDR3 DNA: TGTGCCACCAAATCTGGAGTGGGAGAGACCCAGTACTTC. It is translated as CATKSGVGETQYF.

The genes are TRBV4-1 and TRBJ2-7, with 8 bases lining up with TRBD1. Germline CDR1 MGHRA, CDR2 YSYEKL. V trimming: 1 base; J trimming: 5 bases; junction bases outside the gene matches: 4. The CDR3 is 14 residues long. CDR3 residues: CASSQVQGADEQYF. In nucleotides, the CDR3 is TGCGCCAGCAGCCAAGTCCAGGGGGCGGACGAGCAGTACTTC.

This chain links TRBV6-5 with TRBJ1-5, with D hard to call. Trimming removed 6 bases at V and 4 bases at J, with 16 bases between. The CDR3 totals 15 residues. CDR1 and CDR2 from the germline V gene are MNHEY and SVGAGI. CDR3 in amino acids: CASSQSIAGNQPQHF. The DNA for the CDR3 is TGTGCCAGCAGCCAGTCTATCGCGGGGAATCAGCCCCAGCATTTT.

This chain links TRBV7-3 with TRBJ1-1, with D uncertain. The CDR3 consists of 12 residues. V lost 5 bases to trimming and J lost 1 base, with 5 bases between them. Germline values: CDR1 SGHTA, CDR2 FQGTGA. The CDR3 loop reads CASSRGNTEAFF. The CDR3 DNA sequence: TGTGCCAGCAGCCGAGGGAACACTGAAGCTTTCTTT.